The rows below give T cell receptor beta chains drawn from one sample of a study of blood T cell repertoires in COVID-19. Sequencing used immunoSEQ multiplex PCR; TCRdb keeps in-frame clones, though not all of them. The data contain more than 350,000 clones, just under 90% of them singletons. Sequenced: PBMCs or T cells enriched from blood (not recorded which). The receptors were sampled from a woman aged 50 to 60 who had recovered from COVID-19. Both conserved end residues are part of each CDR3. D genes are given only for firm matches. Size values are once, few and many counts, or a class for expanded clones, and some rows have none.

d_call: -; clone_size: -; j_call: TRBJ1-5; v_call: TRBV28; cdr3_aa: CAAHSQDQPQHF; cdr3_nt: TGTGCCGCACACAGTCAGGATCAGCCCCAGCATTTT
d_call: TRBD1; clone_size: -; j_call: TRBJ1-1; v_call: TRBV2; cdr3_aa: CASSGTAEAFF; cdr3_nt: TGTGCCAGCAGCGGGACAGCTGAAGCTTTCTTT
d_call: -; clone_size: few; j_call: TRBJ1-6; v_call: TRBV7-6; cdr3_aa: CASSSSGGAEAPLHF; cdr3_nt: TGTGCCAGCAGCTCCAGCGGGGGTGCGGAGGCTCCCCTCCACTTT
d_call: TRBD1; clone_size: -; j_call: TRBJ1-5; v_call: TRBV6-1; cdr3_aa: CASSEGQGRNQPQHF; cdr3_nt: TGTGCCAGCAGTGAAGGACAGGGTAGAAATCAGCCCCAGCATTTT
d_call: -; clone_size: -; j_call: TRBJ1-1; v_call: TRBV3-1/TRBV3-2; cdr3_aa: CASRGRTGLGAFF; cdr3_nt: TGTGCCAGCCGAGGGAGGACGGGCTTGGGAGCTTTCTTT
d_call: -; clone_size: -; j_call: TRBJ1-6; v_call: TRBV20-1; cdr3_aa: CSASQGASSYNSPLHF; cdr3_nt: TGCAGTGCTAGTCAAGGGGCCAGCTCCTATAATTCACCCCTCCACTTT
d_call: -; clone_size: -; j_call: TRBJ1-5; v_call: TRBV28; cdr3_aa: CASSLEGGAKQPQHF; cdr3_nt: TGTGCCAGCAGTTTGGAGGGGGGGGCGAAGCAGCCCCAGCATTTT
d_call: -; clone_size: -; j_call: TRBJ2-3; v_call: TRBV24-1; cdr3_aa: CATRPTGSDTQYF; cdr3_nt: TGTGCCACCAGGCCCACCGGGAGCGATACGCAGTATTTT
d_call: TRBD1; clone_size: -; j_call: TRBJ2-7; v_call: TRBV5-5; cdr3_aa: CASSPTGNSYEQYF; cdr3_nt: TGTGCCAGCAGCCCGACAGGGAACTCCTACGAGCAGTACTTC
d_call: TRBD2; clone_size: -; j_call: TRBJ2-3; v_call: TRBV5-1; cdr3_aa: CASSLAGGLAGSTDTQYF; cdr3_nt: TGCGCCAGCAGCTTGGCCGGGGGACTAGCGGGGAGCACAGATACGCAGTATTTT
d_call: TRBD1; clone_size: once; j_call: TRBJ2-6; v_call: TRBV5-1; cdr3_aa: CASSYRDRGTGANVLTF; cdr3_nt: TGCGCCAGCAGCTATCGGGACAGGGGGACTGGGGCCAACGTCCTGACTTTC
d_call: -; clone_size: -; j_call: TRBJ2-3; v_call: TRBV11-2; cdr3_aa: CASSLDSVWDTQYF; cdr3_nt: TGTGCCAGCAGCTTAGATAGCGTGTGGGATACGCAGTATTTT
d_call: TRBD1; clone_size: -; j_call: TRBJ1-2; v_call: TRBV5-1; cdr3_aa: CASSLDRGSYGYTF; cdr3_nt: TGCGCCAGCAGCCTCGACAGGGGATCCTATGGCTACACCTTC
d_call: -; clone_size: few; j_call: TRBJ1-2; v_call: TRBV2; cdr3_aa: CASSKDSPNYGYTF; cdr3_nt: TGTGCCAGCAGCAAGGACAGCCCTAACTATGGCTACACCTTC
d_call: -; clone_size: -; j_call: TRBJ1-3; v_call: TRBV19; cdr3_aa: CASRGPGSTGNTIYF; cdr3_nt: TGTGCCAGTAGAGGGCCGGGAAGTACTGGAAACACCATATATTTT
d_call: TRBD1; clone_size: -; j_call: TRBJ2-1; v_call: TRBV18; cdr3_aa: CASSPPGQGTYEQFF; cdr3_nt: TGTGCCAGCTCACCACCGGGACAGGGCACCTATGAGCAGTTCTTC
d_call: -; clone_size: -; j_call: TRBJ2-1; v_call: TRBV4-1; cdr3_aa: CASRAAYNEQFF; cdr3_nt: TGCGCCAGCAGGGCCGCCTACAATGAGCAGTTCTTC
d_call: -; clone_size: -; j_call: TRBJ1-2; v_call: TRBV5-1; cdr3_aa: CASSLGRGYGYTF; cdr3_nt: TGCGCCAGCAGCTTGGGACGCGGGTATGGCTACACCTTC
d_call: -; clone_size: -; j_call: TRBJ1-1; v_call: TRBV4-1; cdr3_aa: CASSQDRRGPEAFF; cdr3_nt: TGCGCCAGCAGCCAAGATCGACGGGGTCCTGAAGCTTTCTTT
d_call: -; clone_size: -; j_call: TRBJ2-2; v_call: TRBV12-3/TRBV12-4; cdr3_aa: CASSSLFTGELFF; cdr3_nt: TGTGCCAGCAGCTCACTTTTTACCGGGGAGCTGTTTTTT
d_call: -; clone_size: -; j_call: TRBJ2-7; v_call: TRBV6-5; cdr3_aa: CASRHRQTYEQYF; cdr3_nt: TGTGCCAGCAGACACCGACAGACCTACGAGCAGTACTTC
d_call: -; clone_size: -; j_call: TRBJ2-7; v_call: TRBV3-1/TRBV3-2; cdr3_aa: CASSLDGGQVIYEQYF; cdr3_nt: TGTGCCAGCAGCCTAGACGGCGGACAAGTAATCTACGAGCAGTACTTC
d_call: -; clone_size: few; j_call: TRBJ1-6; v_call: TRBV5-5; cdr3_aa: CASSLGATLHF; cdr3_nt: TGTGCCAGCAGCTTGGGAGCGACCCTCCACTTT
d_call: TRBD1; clone_size: -; j_call: TRBJ2-2; v_call: TRBV7-9; cdr3_aa: CASDPGRGITGELFF; cdr3_nt: TGTGCCAGCGATCCAGGCAGGGGGATCACCGGGGAGCTGTTTTTT
d_call: -; clone_size: -; j_call: TRBJ1-5; v_call: TRBV19; cdr3_aa: CASSMQGSNQPQHF; cdr3_nt: TGTGCCAGTAGTATGCAGGGTAGCAATCAGCCCCAGCATTTT
d_call: -; clone_size: -; j_call: TRBJ1-6; v_call: TRBV19; cdr3_aa: CASSIDTFPVGSPLHF; cdr3_nt: TGTGCCAGTAGTATAGACACTTTCCCCGTTGGTTCACCCCTCCACTTT
d_call: -; clone_size: -; j_call: TRBJ1-2; v_call: TRBV27; cdr3_aa: CASSYGGANYGYTF; cdr3_nt: TGTGCCAGCAGTTACGGGGGAGCTAACTATGGCTACACCTTC
d_call: -; clone_size: -; j_call: TRBJ1-3; v_call: TRBV15; cdr3_aa: CATSSVGNTIYF; cdr3_nt: TGTGCCACCAGCAGCGTTGGAAACACCATATATTTT
d_call: -; clone_size: few; j_call: TRBJ1-1; v_call: TRBV5-1; cdr3_aa: CASSFSAGGTEAFF; cdr3_nt: TGCGCCAGCAGCTTTAGCGCGGGTGGCACTGAAGCTTTCTTT
d_call: -; clone_size: -; j_call: TRBJ1-1; v_call: TRBV6-4; cdr3_aa: CASSASTPEAFF; cdr3_nt: TGTGCCAGCAGTGCGTCTACTCCTGAAGCTTTCTTT
d_call: -; clone_size: -; j_call: TRBJ1-2; v_call: TRBV7-8; cdr3_aa: CASSSFWARRNYGYTF; cdr3_nt: TGTGCCAGCAGCTCCTTTTGGGCACGGAGGAACTATGGCTACACCTTC
d_call: -; clone_size: -; j_call: TRBJ1-3; v_call: TRBV25-1; cdr3_aa: CASQNAAGGNTIYF; cdr3_nt: TGTGCCAGCCAGAATGCGGCAGGGGGAAACACCATATATTTT
d_call: TRBD1; clone_size: -; j_call: TRBJ1-2; v_call: TRBV11-2; cdr3_aa: CASSFGQGGGYTF; cdr3_nt: TGTGCCAGCAGCTTTGGACAGGGCGGGGGCTACACCTTC
d_call: -; clone_size: once; j_call: TRBJ1-2; v_call: TRBV27; cdr3_aa: CASSPRNNRNYGYTF; cdr3_nt: TGTGCCAGCAGTCCGAGGAACAACCGTAACTATGGCTACACCTTC
d_call: -; clone_size: -; j_call: TRBJ1-5; v_call: TRBV15; cdr3_aa: CATSFDYRVSNQPQHF; cdr3_nt: TGTGCCACCAGCTTTGATTACAGGGTTAGCAATCAGCCCCAGCATTTT
d_call: -; clone_size: -; j_call: TRBJ2-7; v_call: TRBV30; cdr3_aa: CAWKRGGEEQYF; cdr3_nt: TGTGCCTGGAAGAGAGGGGGTGAGGAGCAGTACTTC
d_call: -; clone_size: -; j_call: TRBJ1-3; v_call: TRBV30; cdr3_aa: CAGDSSGNTIYF; cdr3_nt: TGTGCCGGAGACAGTTCTGGAAACACCATATATTTT
d_call: -; clone_size: -; j_call: TRBJ1-4; v_call: TRBV19; cdr3_aa: CASSNWNRDEKLFF; cdr3_nt: TGTGCCAGTAGCAACTGGAACCGGGATGAAAAACTGTTTTTT
d_call: -; clone_size: -; j_call: TRBJ2-3; v_call: TRBV18; cdr3_aa: CASSPRGTPNTDTQYF; cdr3_nt: TGTGCCAGCTCACCACGGGGGACTCCCAACACAGATACGCAGTATTTT
d_call: -; clone_size: -; j_call: TRBJ1-3; v_call: TRBV7-6; cdr3_aa: CASSLIPGDGGNTIYF; cdr3_nt: TGTGCCAGCAGCTTAATTCCAGGGGACGGTGGAAACACCATATATTTT
d_call: -; clone_size: -; j_call: TRBJ1-4; v_call: TRBV4-2; cdr3_aa: CASSQEGPALFF; cdr3_nt: TGTGCCAGCAGCCAAGAGGGGCCAGCTCTGTTTTTT
d_call: -; clone_size: -; j_call: TRBJ2-5; v_call: TRBV18; cdr3_aa: CASSLSYQETQYF; cdr3_nt: TGTGCCAGCTCCCTATCGTACCAAGAGACCCAGTACTTC
d_call: TRBD2; clone_size: -; j_call: TRBJ2-3; v_call: TRBV28; cdr3_aa: CASSSSGGADTQYF; cdr3_nt: TGTGCCAGCAGTTCGAGCGGGGGGGCAGATACGCAGTATTTT
d_call: -; clone_size: -; j_call: TRBJ2-3; v_call: TRBV7-9; cdr3_aa: CASSSTPEAQYF; cdr3_nt: TGTGCCAGCAGCTCCACCCCAGAGGCGCAGTATTTT
d_call: -; clone_size: -; j_call: TRBJ2-7; v_call: TRBV29-1; cdr3_aa: CSVVPGTSSSYEQYF; cdr3_nt: TGCAGCGTGGTCCCCGGGACATCAAGCTCCTACGAGCAGTACTTC
d_call: -; clone_size: -; j_call: TRBJ1-1; v_call: TRBV27; cdr3_aa: CASSSTLTTQTENDEAFF; cdr3_nt: TGTGCCAGCAGTTCAACCCTAACGACCCAAACAGAAAACGATGAAGCTTTCTTT
d_call: TRBD1; clone_size: -; j_call: TRBJ1-1; v_call: TRBV5-4; cdr3_aa: CASNDRDGTEAFF; cdr3_nt: TGTGCCAGCAACGACAGGGACGGCACTGAAGCTTTCTTT
d_call: -; clone_size: -; j_call: TRBJ2-2; v_call: TRBV4-1; cdr3_aa: CASSPGTGELFF; cdr3_nt: TGCGCCAGCAGCCCGGGCACCGGGGAGCTGTTTTTT
d_call: TRBD1; clone_size: -; j_call: TRBJ1-2; v_call: TRBV7-9; cdr3_aa: CASSFGGDRVYGYTF; cdr3_nt: TGTGCCAGCAGCTTCGGGGGGGACAGGGTATATGGCTACACCTTC
d_call: -; clone_size: -; j_call: TRBJ2-5; v_call: TRBV6-5; cdr3_aa: CATLLERETQYF; cdr3_nt: TGTGCCACCCTCCTGGAGCGAGAGACCCAGTACTTC